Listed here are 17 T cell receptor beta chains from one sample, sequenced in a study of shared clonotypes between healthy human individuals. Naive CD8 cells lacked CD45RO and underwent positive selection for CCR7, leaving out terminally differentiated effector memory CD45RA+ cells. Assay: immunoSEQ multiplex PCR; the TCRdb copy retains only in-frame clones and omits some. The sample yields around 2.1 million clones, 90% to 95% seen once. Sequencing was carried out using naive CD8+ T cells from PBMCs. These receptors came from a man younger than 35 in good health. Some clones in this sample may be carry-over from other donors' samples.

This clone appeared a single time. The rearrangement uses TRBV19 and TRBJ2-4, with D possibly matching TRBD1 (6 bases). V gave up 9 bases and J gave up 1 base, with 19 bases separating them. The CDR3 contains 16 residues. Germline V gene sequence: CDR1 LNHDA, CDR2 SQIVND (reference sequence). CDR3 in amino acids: CASRQPTGSAKNIQYF. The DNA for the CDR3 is TGTGCCAGCAGACAACCGACAGGATCGGCCAAAAACATTCAGTACTTC.

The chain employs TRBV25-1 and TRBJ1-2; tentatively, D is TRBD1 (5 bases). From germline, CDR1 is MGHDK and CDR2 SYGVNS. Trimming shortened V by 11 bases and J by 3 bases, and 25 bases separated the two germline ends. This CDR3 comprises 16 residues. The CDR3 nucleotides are TGTGCCGCTACTTCCCCAGGTCTAGGGGAGGACTATGGCTACACCTTC. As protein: CAATSPGLGEDYGYTF.

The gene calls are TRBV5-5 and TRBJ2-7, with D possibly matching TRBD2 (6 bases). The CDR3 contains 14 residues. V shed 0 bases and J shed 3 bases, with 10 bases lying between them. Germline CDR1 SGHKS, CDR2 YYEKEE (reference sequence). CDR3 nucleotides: TGTGCCAGCAGCTTGGGGAGGGAATACTACGAGCAGTACTTC. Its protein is CASSLGREYYEQYF.

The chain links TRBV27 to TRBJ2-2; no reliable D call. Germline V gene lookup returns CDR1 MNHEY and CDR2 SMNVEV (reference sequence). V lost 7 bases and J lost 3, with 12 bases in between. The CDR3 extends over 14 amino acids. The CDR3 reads CASNTRLDTGELFF. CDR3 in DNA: TGTGCCAGCAATACCCGGCTCGACACCGGGGAGCTGTTTTTT.

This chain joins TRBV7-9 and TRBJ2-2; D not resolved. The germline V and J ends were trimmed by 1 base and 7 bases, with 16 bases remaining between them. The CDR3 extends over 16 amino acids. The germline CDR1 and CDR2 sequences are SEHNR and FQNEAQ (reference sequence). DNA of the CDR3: TGTGCCAGCAGCTTAGAACCGGGCCCGGCTGACGGGGAGCTGTTTTTT. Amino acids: CASSLEPGPADGELFF. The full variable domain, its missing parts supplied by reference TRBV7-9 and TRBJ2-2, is DTGVSQNPRHKITKRGQNVTFRCDPISEHNRLYWYRQTLGQGPEFLTYFQNEAQLEKSRLLSDRFSAERPKGSFSTLEIQRTEQGDSAMYLCASSLEPGPADGELFFGEGSRLTVL.

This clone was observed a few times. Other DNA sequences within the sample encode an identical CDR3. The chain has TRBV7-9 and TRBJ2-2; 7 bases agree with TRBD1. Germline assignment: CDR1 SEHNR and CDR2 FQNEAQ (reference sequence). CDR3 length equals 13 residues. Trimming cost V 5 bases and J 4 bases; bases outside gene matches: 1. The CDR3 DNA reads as TGTGCCAGCAGCCCAGGGGGCACCGGGGAGCTGTTTTTT. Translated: CASSPGGTGELFF.

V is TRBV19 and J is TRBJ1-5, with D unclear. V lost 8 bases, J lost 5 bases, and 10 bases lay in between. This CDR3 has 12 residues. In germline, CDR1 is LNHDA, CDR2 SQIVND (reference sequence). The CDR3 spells CASCSGHQPQHF. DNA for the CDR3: TGTGCCAGTTGTTCGGGCCATCAGCCCCAGCATTTT. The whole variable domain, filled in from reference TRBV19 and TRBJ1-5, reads DGGITQSPKYLFRKEGQNVTLSCEQNLNHDAMYWYRQDPGQGLRLIYYSQIVNDFQKGDIAEGYSVSREKKESFPLTVTSAQKNPTAFYLCASCSGHQPQHFGDGTRLSIL.

This chain's CDR3 is CATDDPGSSYEQYF. In DNA form, the CDR3 reads TGTGCCACCGATGACCCAGGGAGCTCCTACGAGCAGTACTTC. The chain links TRBV19 to TRBJ2-7, with D perhaps being TRBD1 or TRBD2 (5 bases each). CDR1 is LNHDA and CDR2 is SQIVND in the germline V gene (reference sequence). The V and J ends lost 10 bases and 0 bases respectively, with 16 bases between them. The CDR3 consists of 14 residues.

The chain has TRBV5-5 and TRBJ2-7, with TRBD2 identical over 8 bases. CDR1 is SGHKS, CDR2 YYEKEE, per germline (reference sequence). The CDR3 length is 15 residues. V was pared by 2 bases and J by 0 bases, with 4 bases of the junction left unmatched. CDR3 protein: CASSFSGSVSYEQYF. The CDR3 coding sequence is TGTGCCAGCAGCTTCAGCGGGAGCGTCTCCTACGAGCAGTACTTC.

The CDR3 loop is CASSSAGTGSYEQYF. In DNA, the CDR3 is TGTGCCAGCAGCTCCGCCGGGACAGGAAGCTACGAGCAGTACTTC. The chain has TRBV5-8 and TRBJ2-7; 8 bases are shared with TRBD1. Germline CDR1 and CDR2: SGHTS and YDEGEE. Germline trimming cut 3 bases from V and 3 bases from J; bases unmatched to any gene: 8. The CDR3 sequence is 15 residues long.

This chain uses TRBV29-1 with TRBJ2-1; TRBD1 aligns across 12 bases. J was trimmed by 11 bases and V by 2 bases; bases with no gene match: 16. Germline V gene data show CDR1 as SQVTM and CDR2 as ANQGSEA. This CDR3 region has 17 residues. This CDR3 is CSVEKPGQGARPPQQFF. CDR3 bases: TGCAGCGTTGAAAAACCGGGACAGGGGGCGCGCCCCCCTCAGCAGTTCTTC.

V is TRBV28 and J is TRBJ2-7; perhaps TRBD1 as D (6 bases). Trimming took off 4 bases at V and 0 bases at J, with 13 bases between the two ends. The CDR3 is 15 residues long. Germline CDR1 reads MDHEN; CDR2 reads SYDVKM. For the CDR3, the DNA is TGTGCCAGCAGTTCTAACCGGGACATCTCCTACGAGCAGTACTTC. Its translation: CASSSNRDISYEQYF.

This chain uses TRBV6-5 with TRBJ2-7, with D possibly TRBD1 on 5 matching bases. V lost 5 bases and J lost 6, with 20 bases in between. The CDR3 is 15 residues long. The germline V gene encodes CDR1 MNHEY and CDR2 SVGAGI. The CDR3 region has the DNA TGTGCCAGCAGTGCCTCAGGGTCATACAGTGGCGAGCAGTACTTC. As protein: CASSASGSYSGEQYF.

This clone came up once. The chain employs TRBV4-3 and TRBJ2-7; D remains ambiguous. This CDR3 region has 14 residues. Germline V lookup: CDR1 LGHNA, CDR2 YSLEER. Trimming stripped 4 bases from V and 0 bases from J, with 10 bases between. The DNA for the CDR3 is TGCGCCAGCAGCCCCCGTACGGGCTCCTACGAGCAGTACTTC. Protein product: CASSPRTGSYEQYF.

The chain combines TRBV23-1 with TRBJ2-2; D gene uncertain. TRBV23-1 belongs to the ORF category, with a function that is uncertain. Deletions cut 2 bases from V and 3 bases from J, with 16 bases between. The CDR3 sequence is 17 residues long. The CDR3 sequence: CASSQPEPHLHTGELFF. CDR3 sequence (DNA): TGCGCCAGCAGTCAACCCGAACCGCACCTTCACACCGGGGAGCTGTTTTTT.

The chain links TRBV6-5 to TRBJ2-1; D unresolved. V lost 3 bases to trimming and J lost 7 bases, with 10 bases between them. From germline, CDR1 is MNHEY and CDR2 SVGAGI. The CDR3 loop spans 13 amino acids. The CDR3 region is CASSYMASNEQFF. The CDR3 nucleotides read TGTGCCAGCAGTTATATGGCCAGTAATGAGCAGTTCTTC.

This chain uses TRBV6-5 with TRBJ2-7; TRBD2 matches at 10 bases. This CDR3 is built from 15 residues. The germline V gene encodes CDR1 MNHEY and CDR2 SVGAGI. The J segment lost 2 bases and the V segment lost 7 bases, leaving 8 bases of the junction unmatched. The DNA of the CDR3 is TGTGCCAGCACCGATAGAGCGGGAGGGCCCTACGAGCAGTACTTC. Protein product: CASTDRAGGPYEQYF.